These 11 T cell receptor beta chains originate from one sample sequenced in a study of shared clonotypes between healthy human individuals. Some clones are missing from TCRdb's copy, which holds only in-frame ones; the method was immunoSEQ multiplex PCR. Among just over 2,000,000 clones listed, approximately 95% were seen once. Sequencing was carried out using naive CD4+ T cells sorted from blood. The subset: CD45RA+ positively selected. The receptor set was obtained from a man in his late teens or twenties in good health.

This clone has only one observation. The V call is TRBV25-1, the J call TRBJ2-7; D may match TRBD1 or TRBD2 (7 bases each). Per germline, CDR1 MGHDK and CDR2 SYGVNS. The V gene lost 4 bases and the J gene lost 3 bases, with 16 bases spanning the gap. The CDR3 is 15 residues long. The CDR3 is CASSGGGGWVYEQYF. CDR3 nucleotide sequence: TGTGCCAGCAGTGGGGGAGGGGGCTGGGTCTACGAGCAGTACTTC.

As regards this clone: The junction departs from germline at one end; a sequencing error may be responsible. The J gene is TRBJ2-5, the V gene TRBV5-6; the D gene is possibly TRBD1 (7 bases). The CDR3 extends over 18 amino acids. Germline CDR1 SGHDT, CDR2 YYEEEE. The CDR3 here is CASSLGGQPLSPWETQYF. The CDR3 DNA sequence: TGTGCCAGCAGTTTGGGGGGACAGCCCCTCTCCCCATGGGAGACCCAGTACTTC.

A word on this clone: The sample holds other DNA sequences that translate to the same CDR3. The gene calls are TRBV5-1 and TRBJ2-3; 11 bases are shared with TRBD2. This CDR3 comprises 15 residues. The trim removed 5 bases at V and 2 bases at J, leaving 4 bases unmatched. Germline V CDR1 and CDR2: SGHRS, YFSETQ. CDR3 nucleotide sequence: TGCGCCAGCAGTTTAGCGGGAGGGGACACAGATACGCAGTATTTT. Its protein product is CASSLAGGDTDTQYF.

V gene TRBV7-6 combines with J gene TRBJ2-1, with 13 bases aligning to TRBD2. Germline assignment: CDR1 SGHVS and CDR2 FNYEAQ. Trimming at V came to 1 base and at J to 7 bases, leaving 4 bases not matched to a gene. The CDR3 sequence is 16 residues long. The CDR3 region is CASSLGALAGGNEQFF. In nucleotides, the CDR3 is TGTGCCAGCAGCTTAGGGGCACTAGCGGGGGGGAATGAGCAGTTCTTC.

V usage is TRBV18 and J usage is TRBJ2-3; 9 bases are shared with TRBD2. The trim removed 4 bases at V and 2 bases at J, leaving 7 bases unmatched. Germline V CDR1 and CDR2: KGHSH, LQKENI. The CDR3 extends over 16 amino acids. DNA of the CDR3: TGTGCCAGCTCACTAACTCTAGCGGGGAACACAGATACGCAGTATTTT. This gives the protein CASSLTLAGNTDTQYF.

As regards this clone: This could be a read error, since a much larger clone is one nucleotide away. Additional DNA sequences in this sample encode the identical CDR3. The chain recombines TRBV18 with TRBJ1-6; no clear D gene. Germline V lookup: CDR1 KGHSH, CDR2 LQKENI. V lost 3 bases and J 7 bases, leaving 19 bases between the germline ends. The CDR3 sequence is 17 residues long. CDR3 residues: CASSPDATGSGNSPLHF. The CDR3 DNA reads TGTGCCAGCTCACCTGACGCGACCGGCTCGGGCAATTCACCCCTCCACTTT.

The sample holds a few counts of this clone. CDR3 loop: CASRPPGGHEQYF. CDR3 bases: TGTGCCAGCAGGCCCCCGGGGGGCCACGAGCAGTACTTC. The chain uses TRBV6-5 and TRBJ2-7; possibly TRBD2 for D (7 bases). Germline CDR1 reads MNHEY; CDR2 reads SVGAGI. Trimming stripped 6 bases from V and 5 bases from J, with 14 bases between. The CDR3 is 13 residues long.

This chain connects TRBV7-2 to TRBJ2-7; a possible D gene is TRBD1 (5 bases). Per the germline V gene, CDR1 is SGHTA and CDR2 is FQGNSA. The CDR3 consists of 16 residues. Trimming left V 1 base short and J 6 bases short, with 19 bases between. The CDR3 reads CASSLGGWGPDVEQYF. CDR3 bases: TGTGCCAGCAGCTTAGGGGGTTGGGGCCCGGACGTCGAGCAGTACTTC. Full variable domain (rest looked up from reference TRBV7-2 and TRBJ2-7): GAGVSQSPSNKVTEKGKDVELRCDPISGHTALYWYRQSLGQGLEFLIYFQGNSAPDKSGLPSDRFSAERTGGSVSTLTIQRTQQEDSAVYLCASSLGGWGPDVEQYFGPGTRLTVT.

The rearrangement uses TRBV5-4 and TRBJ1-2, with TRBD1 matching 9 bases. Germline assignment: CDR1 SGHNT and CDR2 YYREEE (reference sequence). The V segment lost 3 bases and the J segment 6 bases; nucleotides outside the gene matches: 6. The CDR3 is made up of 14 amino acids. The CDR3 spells CASSWDRDRDGYTF. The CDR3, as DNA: TGTGCCAGCAGCTGGGACAGGGATAGGGATGGCTACACCTTC. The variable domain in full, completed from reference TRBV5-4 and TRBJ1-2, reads ETGVTQSPTHLIKTRGQQVTLRCSSQSGHNTVSWYQQALGQGPQFIFQYYREEENGRGNFPPRFSGLQFPNYSSELNVNALELDDSALYLCASSWDRDRDGYTFGSGTRLTVV.

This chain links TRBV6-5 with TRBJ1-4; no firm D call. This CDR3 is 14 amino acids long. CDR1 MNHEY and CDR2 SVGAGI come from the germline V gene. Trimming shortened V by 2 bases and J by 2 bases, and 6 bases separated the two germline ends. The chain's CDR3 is CASSYDLTNEKLFF. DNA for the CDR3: TGTGCCAGCAGTTACGACTTGACTAATGAAAAACTGTTTTTT.

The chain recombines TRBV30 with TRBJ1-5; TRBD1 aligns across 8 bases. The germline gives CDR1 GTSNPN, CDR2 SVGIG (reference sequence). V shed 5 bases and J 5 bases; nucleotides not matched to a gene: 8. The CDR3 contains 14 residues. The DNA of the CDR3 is TGTGCCTGGGGGGACAGGTCAATCCATCAGCCCCAGCATTTT. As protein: CAWGDRSIHQPQHF.